These 20 T cell receptor beta chains came from one sample sequenced in a study of blood T cell repertoires in COVID-19. TCRdb keeps only in-frame clones here, not all; method: immunoSEQ multiplex PCR. The sample contains about 360,000 clones, around 86% of which appear only once. The material sequenced was peripheral blood. The receptor source for this set is a human donor in a cohort sampled during active COVID-19.

This chain connects TRBV5-1 to TRBJ2-1; 13 bases fit TRBD2. The CDR3 covers 16 residues. Germline values: CDR1 SGHRS, CDR2 YFSETQ. The J segment lost 9 bases and the V segment lost 3 bases, leaving 9 bases of the junction unmatched. CDR3 in DNA: TGCGCCAGCAGCTCGCCGGGACTAGCGGGATCGGGTGAGCAGTTCTTC. Its protein is CASSSPGLAGSGEQFF.

The chain links TRBV5-6 to TRBJ2-1; 11 bases agree with TRBD2. Germline V gene data show CDR1 as SGHDT and CDR2 as YYEEEE. This CDR3 contains 15 residues. Losses at the gene ends were 8 bases for V and 8 bases for J; bases not matched to a gene: 12. CDR3 sequence: CASTLLAGVGYEQFF. The DNA of the CDR3 is TGTGCCAGTACCCTACTAGCGGGAGTCGGATATGAGCAGTTCTTC.

The chain has TRBV27 and TRBJ2-1; 11 bases fit TRBD2. V was pared by 3 bases and J by 10 bases, with 8 bases of the junction left unmatched. CDR1 is MNHEY and CDR2 is SMNVEV in the germline V gene (reference sequence). CDR3 length equals 15 residues. CDR3 sequence (DNA): TGTGCCAGCAGTTTTCCATCTAGCGGGAGGAGGGAGCAGTTCTTC. Translation: CASSFPSSGRREQFF.

The chain couples TRBV30 to TRBJ1-2; D perhaps matches TRBD1 (6 bases). Germline V lookup: CDR1 GTSNPN, CDR2 SVGIG (reference sequence). The ends were cut back, 4 bases at V and 6 bases at J, with 21 bases in the middle. This CDR3 has 15 amino acids. CDR3 sequence: CAWTGGLRVLNGYTF. DNA for the CDR3: TGTGCCTGGACTGGGGGCCTTAGAGTGCTAAATGGCTACACCTTC.

V is TRBV9 and J is TRBJ2-5; TRBD2 agrees at 12 bases. CDR3 length: 16 residues. The trim removed 0 bases at V and 5 bases at J, leaving 5 bases unmatched. Germline lookup yields CDR1 SGDLS and CDR2 YYNGEE. The DNA for the CDR3 is TGTGCCAGCAGCGTAGATTCTAGCGGGGGGGCGGAGACCCAGTACTTC. It translates to CASSVDSSGGAETQYF. Looking up the rest from reference TRBV9 and TRBJ2-5 gives the full variable domain: DSGVTQTPKHLITATGQRVTLRCSPRSGDLSVYWYQQSLDQGLQFLIQYYNGEERAKGNILERFSAQQFPDLHSELNLSSLELGDSALYFCASSVDSSGGAETQYFGPGTRLLVL.

In this sample, this clone turned up once. The chain recombines TRBV11-2 with TRBJ2-7; 12 nucleotides agree with TRBD2. The CDR3 totals 16 residues. Losses at the gene ends were 3 bases for V and 3 bases for J; bases not matched to a gene: 6. CDR1 is SGHAT, CDR2 FQNNGV, per germline. DNA for the CDR3: TGTGCCAGCAGCTTCGTGACTAGCGGGAGTGGCTACGAGCAGTACTTC. It codes for CASSFVTSGSGYEQYF.

The genes are TRBV27 and TRBJ2-1; D remains unclear. This CDR3 contains 15 residues. Trimming took off 4 bases at V and 0 bases at J, with 10 bases between the two ends. Germline CDR1 and CDR2: MNHEY and SMNVEV (reference sequence). CDR3 protein: CASSSLTGSYNEQFF. DNA of the CDR3: TGTGCCAGCAGTTCGTTGACGGGCTCCTACAATGAGCAGTTCTTC.

J is TRBJ2-7 and V is TRBV30; D not certain. The CDR3 is made up of 13 amino acids. Germline lookup yields CDR1 GTSNPN and CDR2 SVGIG (reference sequence). The V end lost 0 bases, the J end lost 3 bases, and 9 bases lay between the germline ends. The CDR3 DNA follows: TGTGCCTGGAGTGTTTCCTTGAGCTACGAGCAGTACTTC. The encoded protein is CAWSVSLSYEQYF.

The gene calls are TRBV27 and TRBJ2-1, with 8 bases identical to TRBD2. The trim removed 2 bases at V and 12 bases at J, leaving 6 bases unmatched. The germline gives CDR1 MNHEY, CDR2 SMNVEV (reference sequence). The CDR3 runs 13 residues. The CDR3 bases are TGTGCCAGCAGTTTAAGTCGTGCGGGGGGGCAGTTCTTC. This sequence encodes CASSLSRAGGQFF.

This chain links TRBV4-1 with TRBJ2-1; 8 bases are shared with TRBD1. The CDR3 consists of 16 residues. Trimming at V came to 1 base and at J to 3 bases, leaving 5 bases not matched to a gene. Germline V gene data show CDR1 as MGHRA and CDR2 as YSYEKL. The CDR3 protein is CASSQADREFYNEQFF. CDR3 bases: TGCGCCAGCAGCCAAGCGGACAGGGAATTCTACAATGAGCAGTTCTTC.

This clone came up once. V gene TRBV3-1 (or the pseudogene TRBV3-2) combines with J gene TRBJ1-5; 11 bases match TRBD1. There are 16 residues in the CDR3. V lost 1 base and J lost 4; bases outside the gene matches: 3. Germline loops: CDR1 LGHDT, CDR2 YNNKEL (reference sequence). The DNA for the CDR3 is TGTGCCAGCAGCCAAGGGGGGACAGGGGGGAATCAGCCCCAGCATTTT. Protein: CASSQGGTGGNQPQHF.

V usage is TRBV2 and J usage is TRBJ2-2, with no clear D. CDR1 SNHLY and CDR2 FYNNEI come from the germline V gene. Trimming shortened V by 1 base and J by 0 bases, and 6 bases separated the two germline ends. The CDR3 loop spans 15 amino acids. CDR3 bases: TGTGCCAGCAGTGAAGGCGGAACGAACACCGGGGAGCTGTTTTTT. Protein product: CASSEGGTNTGELFF.

The chain employs TRBV10-2 and TRBJ2-1; D is unclear. The germline V and J ends were trimmed by 4 bases and 2 bases, with 6 bases remaining between them. In germline, CDR1 is WSHSY, CDR2 SAAADI. The CDR3 totals 13 residues. CDR3 amino acids: CASSATTYNEQFF. In DNA form, the CDR3 reads TGCGCCAGCAGTGCTACTACCTACAATGAGCAGTTCTTC.

The V gene is TRBV18, the J gene TRBJ2-5; no clear D. Trimming stripped 0 bases from V and 5 bases from J, with 10 bases between. CDR3 length: 14 amino acids. Germline CDR1 and CDR2: KGHSH and LQKENI. The CDR3 is CASSPPQEAETQYF. In nucleotides, the CDR3 is TGTGCCAGCTCACCACCTCAAGAGGCCGAGACCCAGTACTTC.

This sequence joins TRBV12-3 or TRBV12-4 and TRBJ2-4; possible D gene TRBD2, 6 bases. With 3 bases removed from V and 9 bases from J, the gap between germline ends came to 12 bases. This CDR3 is built from 13 residues. The CDR3 bases are TGTGCCAGCAGTTTGGGGCGGGACGGCATTCAGTACTTC. Translating it yields CASSLGRDGIQYF.

This chain uses TRBV28 with TRBJ1-1; weak D call: TRBD1 (5 bases). The CDR3 has 13 amino acids. Germline CDR1 MDHEN, CDR2 SYDVKM. Deletions cut 6 bases from V and 3 bases from J, with 11 bases between. This CDR3 reads CASSRGGDTEAFF. The CDR3 DNA reads TGTGCCAGCAGCCGCGGGGGGGACACTGAAGCTTTCTTT.

The genes are TRBV10-1 and TRBJ2-7, with TRBD1 identical over 9 bases. V lost 4 bases and J lost 7; bases outside the gene matches: 8. This CDR3 is built from 14 residues. Germline values: CDR1 WNHNN, CDR2 SYGVQD (reference sequence). In DNA, the CDR3 is TGCGCCAGCAGTGCCCCGGGACAGGGCAAGGAGCAGTACTTC. Translating gives CASSAPGQGKEQYF.

In its sample, this clone was seen once. The rearrangement links TRBV5-1 to TRBJ1-3, with D hard to call. Germline V gene data show CDR1 as SGHRS and CDR2 as YFSETQ. V lost 1 base, J lost 0 bases, and 11 bases lay in between. The CDR3 is 16 residues long. The CDR3: CASSLQPGLSGNTIYF. The DNA of the CDR3 is TGCGCCAGCAGCTTGCAGCCAGGCCTCTCTGGAAACACCATATATTTT.

This clone was seen a handful of times. The chain recombines TRBV7-9 with TRBJ1-1; maybe TRBD1 (6 bases). Germline V gene data show CDR1 as SEHNR and CDR2 as FQNEAQ (reference sequence). With 0 bases removed from V and 2 bases from J, the gap between germline ends came to 10 bases. This CDR3 is built from 15 residues. The CDR3 DNA follows: TGTGCCAGCAGCTTAGCGTCAGGGGAAAACACTGAAGCTTTCTTT. Protein: CASSLASGENTEAFF.

This chain connects TRBV18 to TRBJ2-3; D remains unclear. V was clipped by 3 bases and J by 3 bases, with 4 bases between them. From germline, CDR1 is KGHSH and CDR2 LQKENI. The CDR3 covers 12 residues. The CDR3 DNA reads TGTGCCAGCTCACCGAGAACAGATACGCAGTATTTT. It translates to CASSPRTDTQYF.